What follows are 23 T cell receptor beta chains derived from one specimen sequenced in a study of cytomegalovirus exposure and HLA in healthy donors. The PCR made use of 60 Vbeta and 13 Jbeta primers. TCRdb's copy holds only in-frame clones and misses some; the assay was immunoSEQ multiplex PCR. The sample yields 120,000 to 150,000 clones, 70% seen once. The sequencing input was PBMCs. These receptors were taken from a young woman in good health and CMV-seronegative.

The sample holds a few counts of this clone. This chain connects TRBV4-2 to TRBJ2-3, with TRBD2 matching 9 bases. The trim removed 3 bases at V and 3 bases at J, leaving 10 bases unmatched. Germline loops: CDR1 LGHNA, CDR2 YNFKEQ. The CDR3 consists of 17 residues. CDR3 nucleotides: TGTGCCAGCAGCCATCCTATCGGCGGGGGGGCAACAGATACGCAGTATTTT. This codes for CASSHPIGGGATDTQYF.

Here the CDR3 DNA reads TGTGCCAGCAGCGTGACAGCTAACTATGGCTACACCTTC. As protein: CASSVTANYGYTF. The J gene is TRBJ1-2, the V gene TRBV11-1, with D maybe TRBD1 (5 bases). V was shortened by 5 bases and J by 0 bases, with 7 bases between the two germline ends. CDR3 size: 13 residues. Germline V lookup: CDR1 SGHAT, CDR2 FQDESV (reference sequence).

V usage is TRBV5-1 and J usage is TRBJ1-2; 7 bases agree with TRBD1. The V gene end was trimmed by 3 bases and the J gene end by 2 bases; junction bases not matched to a gene: 7. Per germline, CDR1 SGHRS and CDR2 YFSETQ. The CDR3 has 15 residues. CDR3: CASSWGQQPNYGYTF. The CDR3 DNA reads TGCGCCAGCAGCTGGGGACAGCAACCCAACTATGGCTACACCTTC.

With regard to this clone: One end of the junction is discordant with germline, which a read error may explain. This chain links TRBV4-2 with TRBJ1-3; TRBD1 agrees at 8 bases. The CDR3 spans 11 residues. Germline CDR1 is LGHNA and CDR2 is YNFKEQ. The chain's CDR3 is CAGSPGQGVYF. The CDR3 DNA follows: TGTGCCGGCAGTCCCGGACAGGGAGTATATTTT.

This sequence joins TRBV27 and TRBJ2-5, with TRBD2 matching 7 bases. This CDR3 is 14 amino acids long. The V and J ends lost 4 bases and 2 bases, in that order; junction bases with no gene match: 4. Germline V gene lookup returns CDR1 MNHEY and CDR2 SMNVEV (reference sequence). The CDR3 DNA reads TGTGCCAGCAGTTCAAAGCGGGGACAAGAGACCCAGTACTTC. It encodes CASSSKRGQETQYF.

The J gene is TRBJ1-1, the V gene TRBV4-1, with a weak D call TRBD1 (5 bases). CDR1 is MGHRA, CDR2 YSYEKL, per germline. Trimming took 1 base from V and 7 from J, leaving 13 bases between them. This CDR3 spans 14 amino acids. In nucleotides, the CDR3 is TGCGCCAGCAGCCAAGTAATAGGGGTCGGTGAAGCTTTCTTT. Protein: CASSQVIGVGEAFF.

The chain combines TRBV28 with TRBJ2-3; 8 bases are shared with TRBD2. Germline V gene lookup returns CDR1 MDHEN and CDR2 SYDVKM. The CDR3 covers 15 residues. V shed 5 bases, J shed 3 bases, and the junction held 7 bases outside the gene matches. CDR3 coding DNA: TGTGCCAGCAGTGCCCCGGGGGGGGGTACAGATACGCAGTATTTT. It yields the protein CASSAPGGGTDTQYF.

The CDR3 spells CASSLLAGGEQFF. The CDR3 DNA is TGTGCCAGCAGCTTGCTAGCGGGAGGCGAGCAGTTCTTC. This chain uses TRBV5-6 with TRBJ2-1, with 11 positions matching TRBD2. Per germline, CDR1 SGHDT and CDR2 YYEEEE. Germline trimming cut 1 base from V and 10 bases from J; bases unmatched to any gene: 1. The CDR3 sequence is 13 residues long.

This clone was picked up a small number of times. V is TRBV30 and J is TRBJ2-7; TRBD2 aligns across 13 bases. The CDR3 loop spans 13 amino acids. The trim removed 7 bases at V and 7 bases at J, leaving 7 bases unmatched. CDR1 and CDR2 from the germline V gene are GTSNPN and SVGIG (reference sequence). CDR3 coding DNA: TGTGCCTCCCGGACTAGCGGGAGTAAAGAGCAGTACTTC. Protein sequence: CASRTSGSKEQYF. Complete variable domain (other parts from reference TRBV30 and TRBJ2-7): SQTIHQWPATLVQPVGSPLSLECTVEGTSNPNLYWYRQAAGRGLQLLFYSVGIGQISSEVPQNLSASRPQDRQFILSSKKLLLSDSGFYLCASRTSGSKEQYFGPGTRLTVT.

The V gene is TRBV25-1, the J gene TRBJ2-7, with D possibly TRBD2 on 6 matching bases. Between the trimmed V and J ends, which lost 1 base and 3 bases, there was a span of 13 bases. The CDR3 is 15 residues long. The germline gives CDR1 MGHDK, CDR2 SYGVNS. For the CDR3, the DNA is TGTGCCAGCAGTGAATTCGGGGGTTCGGGCTACGAGCAGTACTTC. Translated, it gives CASSEFGGSGYEQYF.

J is TRBJ2-7 and V is TRBV5-1; 8 nucleotides line up with TRBD1. Germline V gene sequence: CDR1 SGHRS, CDR2 YFSETQ. CDR3 length equals 15 residues. Unmatched junction bases numbered 8, after V lost 1 base and J lost 5 bases. The CDR3 bases are TGCGCCAGCAGCTTGCAGGCCGACAGGGGCCACGAGCAGTACTTC. It yields the protein CASSLQADRGHEQYF.

This chain links TRBV6-5 with TRBJ1-1; D may be TRBD1 (5 bases). In germline, CDR1 is MNHEY, CDR2 SVGAGI. This CDR3 region has 13 residues. V was clipped by 8 bases and J by 0 bases, with 10 bases between them. The CDR3 DNA reads as TGTGCCAGCCAGGGATACATGAACACTGAAGCTTTCTTT. The encoded protein is CASQGYMNTEAFF.

The gene calls are TRBV7-3 and TRBJ2-5, with TRBD2 identical over 13 bases. Germline CDR1 is SGHTA and CDR2 is FQGTGA. Trimming took 4 bases from V and 2 from J; bases not matched to a gene: 4. The CDR3 sequence is 16 residues long. CDR3 loop: CASSSGTSGEQETQYF. CDR3 nucleotide sequence: TGTGCCAGCAGCTCAGGGACTAGCGGGGAACAAGAGACCCAGTACTTC.

This clone was counted between two and nine times. The V gene is TRBV5-1, the J gene TRBJ2-7; maybe TRBD2 (6 bases). The germline V and J ends were trimmed by 0 bases and 7 bases, with 17 bases remaining between them. CDR1 and CDR2 (germline): SGHRS, YFSETQ. The CDR3 is 15 amino acids. CDR3 nucleotides: TGCGCCAGCAGCTTGGTGCGGGGCGCCGGGGAAGAGCAGTACTTC. It specifies CASSLVRGAGEEQYF. The full variable domain, completed using reference TRBV5-1 and TRBJ2-7, is KAGVTQTPRYLIKTRGQQVTLSCSPISGHRSVSWYQQTPGQGLQFLFEYFSETQRNKGNFPGRFSGRQFSNSRSEMNVSTLELGDSALYLCASSLVRGAGEEQYFGPGTRLTVT.

This chain joins TRBV6-1 and TRBJ2-5; perhaps TRBD2 as D (7 bases). The length of the CDR3 is 14 residues. Trimming left V 5 bases short and J 1 base short, with 11 bases between. The germline V gene has CDR1 MNHNS and CDR2 SASEGT. CDR3: CASSRGGSQETQYF. For the CDR3, the DNA is TGTGCCAGCAGTAGGGGGGGCAGCCAAGAGACCCAGTACTTC.

The genes are TRBV28 and TRBJ2-2; D not certain. CDR1 and CDR2 (germline): MDHEN, SYDVKM. There are 14 residues in the CDR3. The V end was cut by 3 bases, the J end by 3 bases, with 8 bases between. CDR3 in amino acids: CASSFYGDTGELFF. The DNA of the CDR3 is TGTGCCAGCAGTTTTTATGGAGACACCGGGGAGCTGTTTTTT.

The chain carries TRBV5-6 and TRBJ1-3; 8 positions match TRBD1. In germline, CDR1 is SGHDT, CDR2 YYEEEE. V gave up 4 bases and J gave up 4 bases; unmatched junction bases: 13. This CDR3 contains 17 residues. CDR3 residues: CASSITFDRGQGNTIYF. The CDR3 DNA is TGTGCCAGCAGCATCACCTTCGACAGGGGACAAGGAAACACCATATATTTT.

This clone was seen more than once but under ten times. The chain employs TRBV9 and TRBJ2-7, with TRBD1 matching 8 bases. CDR1 is SGDLS, CDR2 YYNGEE, per germline. V was clipped by 4 bases and J by 6 bases; unmatched bases: 3. The CDR3 runs to 12 residues. In DNA, the CDR3 is TGTGCCAGCAGCATGACAGGGGTCGAGCAGTACTTC. Its translation: CASSMTGVEQYF.

V and J are TRBV4-1 and TRBJ2-5; TRBD1 agrees at 8 bases. There are 15 residues in the CDR3. Germline lookup yields CDR1 MGHRA and CDR2 YSYEKL. V lost 4 bases and J lost 5; bases outside the gene matches: 9. CDR3 bases: TGCGCCAGCAGCCTTAGACAGGGGAACATCGAGACCCAGTACTTC. This translates into CASSLRQGNIETQYF.

This clone is a singleton in its sample. This chain joins TRBV7-6 and TRBJ2-5, with D possibly matching TRBD2 (6 bases). Per the germline V gene, CDR1 is SGHVS and CDR2 is FNYEAQ. With 5 bases removed from V and 5 bases from J, the gap between germline ends came to 15 bases. The CDR3 is 14 amino acids. The DNA for the CDR3 is TGTGCCAGCAGCGCGAAACGGGGGTTCGAGACCCAGTACTTC. This gives the protein CASSAKRGFETQYF.

The gene calls are TRBV5-6 and TRBJ2-7; perhaps TRBD2 as D (6 bases). The CDR3 has 14 amino acids. V was pared by 0 bases and J by 2 bases, with 9 bases between. Germline CDR1 reads SGHDT; CDR2 reads YYEEEE. CDR3 in DNA: TGTGCCAGCAGCTTGGCGGGACTTACCTACGAGCAGTACTTC. It encodes CASSLAGLTYEQYF.

This clone was recorded once. V usage is TRBV5-5 and J usage is TRBJ2-1; 7 nucleotides line up with TRBD1. Trimming at V came to 2 bases and at J to 10 bases, leaving 12 bases not matched to a gene. CDR3 length equals 15 residues. Germline CDR1 and CDR2: SGHKS and YYEKEE (reference sequence). The CDR3 DNA is TGTGCCAGCAGCTTTAGCACAGGGGATCCCCCGGAGCAGTTCTTC. Translating gives CASSFSTGDPPEQFF.

The chain uses TRBV6-5 and TRBJ1-2; D gene unclear. This CDR3 region has 13 residues. In germline, CDR1 is MNHEY, CDR2 SVGAGI. V dropped 6 bases and J dropped 5 bases, with 13 bases sitting between them. The CDR3 loop is CASRPGRGYGYTF. For the CDR3, the DNA is TGTGCCAGCAGACCTGGACGGGGATATGGCTACACCTTC.